This T cell receptor (beta chain) was identified during a study of T cells in Graves' hyperthyroidism and ophthalmopathy. Amplified TCR beta CDR3 regions derived from RNA transcripts. TCR CDR3 regions were first amplified by RT-PCR with HTBI primers. TCRdb fed the multiplex PCR reads into MiXCR, producing one record per CDR3 protein. The data contain some 360,000 distinct CDR3 sequences, about a sixth of them singletons. The CDR3 spans 14 residues. Per the germline V gene, CDR1 is MNHEY and CDR2 is SVGEGT. Trimming shortened V by 4 bases and J by 0 bases, and 9 bases separated the two germline ends. This TCR was recovered from a woman between 35 and 50 years old with Graves' ophthalmopathy. The sample was blood. The V and J genes are TRBV6-2 or TRBV6-3 and TRBJ1-2; D unclear. CDR3: CASSWASANYGYTF. The CDR3, as DNA: TGTGCCAGCAGTTGGGCCTCCGCTAACTATGGCTACACCTTC.